This T cell receptor beta chain was sequenced for a study of blood T cells in healthy people across ages. Study observations and caveats: Per-million-T-cell TCR beta diversity fell roughly linearly with age.

With a J-beta primer mix and a sample-barcoded 5' primer, a second PCR ran about 6 to 11 cycles. A minimum of 3 million CDR3-containing paired-end reads was obtained for each sample. TCRdb reanalysed the 5' RACE reads using MiXCR and keeps one entry per CDR3 protein. Of roughly 1.9 million distinct CDR3 sequences listed, approximately 40% were seen once; the top ten hold 23%. Germline V gene lookup returns CDR1 SGDLS and CDR2 YYNGEE. The CDR3 spans 15 residues. As to this clonotype: Its antigen is currently unknown.

The receptor comes from a human donor in good health. The specimen sequenced was blood. V is TRBV9 and J is TRBJ2-7; D is uncertain. Judging by the DNA end, TRBJ2-5 fits better; the J call may be wrong. For the CDR3, the DNA is TGTGCCAGCAGCGTAGCTGGCATCGGCGCGGAGACCCAGTACTTC. This gives the protein CASSVAGIGAETQYF.